The next 11 T cell receptor beta chains were all read from a single sample in a study of control samples from healthy donors and cancer patients. The repertoire was sequenced with immunoSEQ multiplex PCR; TCRdb's copy has only in-frame clones and lacks some. Among fewer than 50,000 clones listed, over 85% were seen once. The material sequenced was PBMCs. These receptors originate from a man aged 25 to 40 with colorectal cancer.

The chain couples TRBV3-1 (or the pseudogene TRBV3-2) to TRBJ2-5; D is perhaps TRBD1 (5 bases). CDR1 is LGHDT, CDR2 YNNKEL, per germline (reference sequence). This CDR3 has 16 residues. The V and J ends lost 3 bases and 1 base respectively, with 15 bases between them. The CDR3 here is CASSHKDRKSQETQYF. The CDR3 DNA reads as TGTGCCAGCAGCCACAAAGACAGAAAAAGCCAAGAGACCCAGTACTTC.

Here the CDR3 reads CASSSRDRIYEQYV. As DNA, the CDR3 is TGCGCCAGCAGCTCCCGGGACAGGATATACGAGCAGTACGTC. The genes are TRBV4-3 and TRBJ2-7, with 8 bases identical to TRBD1. Germline V gives CDR1 LGHNA, CDR2 YSLEER. V trimming: 5 bases; J trimming: 4 bases; junction bases outside the gene matches: 7. CDR3 length equals 14 residues.

V and J are TRBV11-2 and TRBJ2-5; weak D call: TRBD2 (6 bases). V lost 4 bases, J lost 2 bases, and 8 bases lay in between. This CDR3 has 13 amino acids. Germline CDR1 SGHAT, CDR2 FQNNGV. CDR3 loop: CASSSGTQETQYF. The CDR3 DNA reads TGTGCCAGCAGCTCCGGGACTCAAGAGACCCAGTACTTC.

The gene calls are TRBV6-4 and TRBJ2-2; unclear D gene. Germline V CDR1 and CDR2: MRHNA, SNTAGT. The CDR3 length is 16 residues. V lost 3 bases and J 3 bases, leaving 14 bases between the germline ends. As DNA, the CDR3 is TGTGCCAGCAGTGATATTGGCGGCAAACACACCGGGGAGCTGTTTTTT. Translated, it gives CASSDIGGKHTGELFF.

The chain joins TRBV6-6 to TRBJ1-1, with 7 bases identical to TRBD1. CDR1 and CDR2 (germline): MNHNY, SVGAGI (reference sequence). CDR3 size: 14 residues. Trimming took 9 bases from V and 1 from J; bases not matched to a gene: 8. CDR3 loop: CASLDREGNTEAFF. In nucleotides, the CDR3 is TGTGCCAGTCTAGACAGGGAGGGGAACACTGAAGCTTTCTTT.

CDR3 in amino acids: CASSLAQGGFTEAFF. In DNA, the CDR3 is TGTGCCAGCAGCTTAGCCCAGGGCGGGTTCACTGAAGCTTTCTTT. The chain combines TRBV7-9 with TRBJ1-1; D is possibly TRBD1 (5 bases). Germline V gene data show CDR1 as SEHNR and CDR2 as FQNEAQ (reference sequence). V dropped 0 bases and J dropped 4 bases, with 12 bases sitting between them. The CDR3 has 15 amino acids.

This sequence joins TRBV19 and TRBJ2-1; D is unresolved. CDR3 size: 16 residues. V was cut by 1 base and J by 5 bases, with 15 bases left in between. Germline-derived CDR1 and CDR2 are LNHDA and SQIVND (reference sequence). CDR3 in amino acids: CASSIVVGSPNNEQFF. Written as DNA, the CDR3 is TGTGCCAGTAGTATAGTAGTGGGGTCGCCGAACAATGAGCAGTTCTTC.

Concerning this clone itself: One end of the junction varies from germline; a read error may be responsible. J is TRBJ1-1 and V is TRBV5-1, with TRBD1 matching 9 bases. Germline CDR1 reads SGHRS; CDR2 reads YFSETQ. The CDR3 is made up of 15 amino acids. In DNA form, the CDR3 reads TGCGCCAGCAGCTCCGGGACAGGGAGACTTAAGGAAGGTTTCTTT. Translating gives CASSSGTGRLKEGFF.

V gene TRBV5-6 combines with J gene TRBJ1-2; 9 positions agree with TRBD1. CDR1 and CDR2 from the germline V gene are SGHDT and YYEEEE. This CDR3 region has 15 residues. Germline trimming cut 3 bases from V and 4 bases from J; bases unmatched to any gene: 7. The CDR3 DNA reads as TGTGCCAGCAGCTGGGGGGACAGGGCTCCCTATGGCTACACCTTC. This gives the protein CASSWGDRAPYGYTF.

The chain joins TRBV3-1 (or the pseudogene TRBV3-2) to TRBJ2-7; TRBD1 might be the D (5 bases). V was trimmed by 1 base and J by 3 bases, leaving 16 bases between them. There are 16 residues in the CDR3. Germline V gene data show CDR1 as LGHDT and CDR2 as YNNKEL (reference sequence). In DNA, the CDR3 is TGTGCCAGCAGCCAAGTTAGGGGCACAACCCTCTACGAGCAGTACTTC. It is translated as CASSQVRGTTLYEQYF.

The chain carries TRBV6-5 and TRBJ1-2, with a weak D call TRBD1 (6 bases). Germline-derived CDR1 and CDR2 are MNHEY and SVGAGI. The CDR3 covers 15 residues. Here the CDR3 reads CASRGRGSFNYGYTF. CDR3 nucleotides: TGTGCGTCCCGAGGCAGGGGTTCCTTCAACTATGGCTACACCTTC.